Sequencing of this TCR beta chain was carried out in a study of beta chain features in type 1 diabetes. To note about this clone: As yet, its antigen is unknown.

Study-wide results and caveats: It was not settled here whether HLA type affects TCRB rearrangement. When Type 1 diabetes patients were examined, their TCRB CDR3s proved moderately but significantly shorter in all four CD4+ subsets. The naive, central memory and Treg TCRB repertoires looked more alike in patients than they did in healthy donors.

CDR1 is MNHEY, CDR2 SMNVEV, per germline (reference sequence). The V segment lost 7 bases and the J segment 3 bases; nucleotides outside the gene matches: 8. The CDR3 totals 14 residues. Every bit of the isolated RNA underwent reverse transcription, so sequencing read expressed TCRB transcripts. Assay used: immunoSEQ multiplex PCR; TCRdb lists only in-frame clones, some missing. The sample yields around 250,000 clones, roughly an eighth seen once. Every sorted population was more than 98% pure. Sequencing was done on a sample of naive CD4+ T cells from blood. The origin of this receptor is a man aged 30 to 45 with type 1 diabetes. V and J are TRBV27 and TRBJ1-2, with TRBD1 identical over 7 bases. CDR3 region: CASKLTTGYYGYTF. The CDR3 bases are TGTGCCAGCAAGCTCACGACAGGGTACTATGGCTACACCTTC.